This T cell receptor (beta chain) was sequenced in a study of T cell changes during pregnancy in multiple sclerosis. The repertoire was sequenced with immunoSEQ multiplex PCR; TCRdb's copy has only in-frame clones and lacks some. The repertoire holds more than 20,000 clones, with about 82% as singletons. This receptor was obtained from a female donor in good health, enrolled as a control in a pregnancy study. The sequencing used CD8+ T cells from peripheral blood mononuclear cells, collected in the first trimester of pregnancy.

In DNA form, the CDR3 reads TGTGCCAGCAGTTTATCGCGCAGGGGGCCGCAAGAGACCCAGTACTTC. Residues: CASSLSRRGPQETQYF. The chain couples TRBV27 to TRBJ2-5, with 8 bases that match TRBD1. This CDR3 contains 16 residues. Looked up from germline, CDR1 is MNHEY and CDR2 is SMNVEV (reference sequence). J gave up 2 bases and V 0 bases, and 5 bases lay outside the gene matches.